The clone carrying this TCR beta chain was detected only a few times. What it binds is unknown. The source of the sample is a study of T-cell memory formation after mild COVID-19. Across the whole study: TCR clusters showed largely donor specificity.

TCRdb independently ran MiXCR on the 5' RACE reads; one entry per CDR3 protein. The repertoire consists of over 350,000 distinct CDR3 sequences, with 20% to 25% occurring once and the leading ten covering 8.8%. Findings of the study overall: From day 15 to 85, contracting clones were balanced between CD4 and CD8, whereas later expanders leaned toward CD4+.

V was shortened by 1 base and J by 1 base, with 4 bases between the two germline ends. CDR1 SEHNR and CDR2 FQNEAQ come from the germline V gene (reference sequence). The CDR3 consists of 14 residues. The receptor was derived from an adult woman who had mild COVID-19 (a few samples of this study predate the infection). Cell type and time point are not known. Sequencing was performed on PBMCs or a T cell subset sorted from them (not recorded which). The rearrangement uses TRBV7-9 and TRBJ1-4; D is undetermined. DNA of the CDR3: TGTGCCAGCAGCTTAGGAGTAACTAATGAAAAACTGTTTTTT. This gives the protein CASSLGVTNEKLFF. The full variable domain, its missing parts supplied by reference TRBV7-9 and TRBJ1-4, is DTGVSQNPRHKITKRGQNVTFRCDPISEHNRLYWYRQTLGQGPEFLTYFQNEAQLEKSRLLSDRFSAERPKGSFSTLEIQRTEQGDSAMYLCASSLGVTNEKLFFGSGTQLSVL.